In this sample, the clone carrying this T cell receptor (beta chain) turned up once. Its specificity is unknown. The CDR3 is 16 residues long. Germline trimming cut 3 bases from V and 9 bases from J; bases unmatched to any gene: 12. Germline lookup yields CDR1 MGHDK and CDR2 SYGVNS. Generated by immunoSEQ multiplex PCR, the TCRdb table keeps only in-frame clones and is missing some. Of some 21,000 clones in the sample, around 90% are singletons; the top ten hold about 10%. This sample is part of a study of OX40 agonist ivuxolimab in advanced cancers. Study summary: Ivuxolimab is a fully human IgG2 antibody that activates OX40 (CD134).

Study-wide findings and caveats: Blood T cells, both CD4+ and CD8+, expanded clonally by week 6 at 0.1 to 3.0 mg/kg.

This specimen consisted of CD4+ or CD8+ T cells sorted from blood, obtained in a trial of the OX40 agonist ivuxolimab. This TCR was sampled from an adult with an advanced solid tumor such as melanoma, head and neck, liver or kidney cancer. The chain joins TRBV25-1 to TRBJ2-1, with 9 bases lining up with TRBD2. The CDR3 nucleotides read TGTGCCAGCAGTGAGTACTGGGCGGGAGGGCCCGGTGAGCAGTTCTTC. It yields the protein CASSEYWAGGPGEQFF. Variable domain in full (rest from reference TRBV25-1 and TRBJ2-1): EADIYQTPRYLVIGTGKKITLECSQTMGHDKMYWYQQDPGMELHLIHYSYGVNSTEKGDLSSESTVSRIRTEHFPLTLESARPSHTSQYLCASSEYWAGGPGEQFFGPGTRLTVL.